This T cell receptor beta chain was retrieved from a study of monozygotic twins with inflammatory bowel disease. General study findings and limits: Support was lacking for any single strong IBD-associated signal or clonotype.

CDR3 length: 14 amino acids. Germline CDR1 DFQATT, CDR2 SNEGSKA (reference sequence). As to this clonotype: Antigen specificity is unknown.

The template-switching step introduced UMIs that carried a 6-nucleotide sample barcode. From its re-call of the 5' RACE reads, TCRdb lists each CDR3 protein once, without DNA. The sample features roughly 170,000 distinct CDR3 sequences, with less than 8% in its top ten. This receptor was identified in a human donor with ulcerative colitis or Crohn's disease, or a healthy co-twin of an affected twin (not recorded which). The sample consisted of blood. The chain recombines TRBV20-1 with TRBJ1-2. This CDR3 is CSASDPHTPYGYTF.